This T cell receptor beta chain was identified during a study of cytomegalovirus exposure and HLA in healthy donors. General observations from the study: In vitro data verified a few CMV-associated chains as specific for CMV antigens.

A remark on this clone: The target antigen is unknown.

Assay: immunoSEQ multiplex PCR; the TCRdb copy retains only in-frame clones and omits some. This sample has more than 95,000 clones, with around 90% found just once. The validation cohort, a group of some 120 subjects, included the donors and was separate from the roughly 700-subject first cohort. CDR3 length: 15 amino acids. Germline-derived CDR1 and CDR2 are LNHNV and YYDKDF (reference sequence). Between the trimmed V and J ends, which lost 3 bases and 10 bases, there was a span of 19 bases. The sample was PBMCs. The chain joins TRBV15 to TRBJ2-1, with D possibly matching TRBD2 (6 bases). The source of this sequence is a woman between 18 and 29 years old in good health and CMV-seronegative. The DNA of the CDR3 is TGTGCCACCAGCAGGGGAGGCCTAAGCGGTCGCGAGCAGTTCTTC. As protein: CATSRGGLSGREQFF.